The 3 T cell receptor beta chains below were found in one sample sequenced in a study of cytomegalovirus exposure and HLA in healthy donors. With 60 Vbeta and 13 Jbeta primers, the PCR was carried out. Clones were sequenced by immunoSEQ multiplex PCR, and TCRdb holds only the in-frame ones, with some missing. The sample carries 150,000 to 200,000 clones, 80% to 85% recorded once. The source material was PBMCs. The receptors were sampled from a man aged 50 to 59 in good health and CMV-seronegative.

The CDR3 bases are TGTGCCAGCAGCTCCCGTCCGGGGACAGGCTCTCCCTATGGCTACACCTTC. It yields the protein CASSSRPGTGSPYGYTF. This chain links TRBV7-2 with TRBJ1-2; 8 bases map to TRBD1. This CDR3 comprises 17 residues. Germline V gene sequence: CDR1 SGHTA, CDR2 FQGNSA. Trimming removed 4 bases from V and 4 bases from J; junction bases left unmatched: 14.

The chain combines TRBV6-1 with TRBJ2-7, with D possibly matching TRBD2 (5 bases). Germline V gene data show CDR1 as MNHNS and CDR2 as SASEGT. The CDR3 is 14 amino acids. Trimming shortened V by 4 bases and J by 3 bases, and 13 bases separated the two germline ends. The CDR3 sequence is CASSVGREIYEQYF. The CDR3 DNA follows: TGTGCCAGCAGTGTCGGTAGGGAGATCTACGAGCAGTACTTC.

The rearrangement links TRBV6-6 to TRBJ1-2, with D possibly matching TRBD1 (6 bases). The CDR3 consists of 15 residues. CDR1 is MNHNY, CDR2 SVGAGI, per germline (reference sequence). V was pared by 5 bases and J by 6 bases, with 19 bases between. CDR3 amino acids: CASSDGQTPHHGYTF. For the CDR3, the DNA is TGTGCCAGCAGTGATGGACAGACACCCCATCATGGCTACACCTTC.